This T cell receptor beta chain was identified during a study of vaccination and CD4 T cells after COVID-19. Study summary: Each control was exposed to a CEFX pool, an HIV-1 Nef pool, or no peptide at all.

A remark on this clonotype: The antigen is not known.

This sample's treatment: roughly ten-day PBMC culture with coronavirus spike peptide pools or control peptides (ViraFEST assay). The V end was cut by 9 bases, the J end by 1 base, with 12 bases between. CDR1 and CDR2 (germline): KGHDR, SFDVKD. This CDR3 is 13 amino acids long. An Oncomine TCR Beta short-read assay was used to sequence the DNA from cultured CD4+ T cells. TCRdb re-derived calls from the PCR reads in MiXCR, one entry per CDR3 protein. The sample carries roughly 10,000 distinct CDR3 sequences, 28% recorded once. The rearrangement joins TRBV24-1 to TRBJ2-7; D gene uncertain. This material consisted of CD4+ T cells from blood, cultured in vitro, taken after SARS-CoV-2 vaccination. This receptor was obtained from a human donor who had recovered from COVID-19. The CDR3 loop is CATSSVTSYEQYF. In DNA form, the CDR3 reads TGTGCCACCTCGTCGGTGACTTCCTACGAGCAGTACTTC.